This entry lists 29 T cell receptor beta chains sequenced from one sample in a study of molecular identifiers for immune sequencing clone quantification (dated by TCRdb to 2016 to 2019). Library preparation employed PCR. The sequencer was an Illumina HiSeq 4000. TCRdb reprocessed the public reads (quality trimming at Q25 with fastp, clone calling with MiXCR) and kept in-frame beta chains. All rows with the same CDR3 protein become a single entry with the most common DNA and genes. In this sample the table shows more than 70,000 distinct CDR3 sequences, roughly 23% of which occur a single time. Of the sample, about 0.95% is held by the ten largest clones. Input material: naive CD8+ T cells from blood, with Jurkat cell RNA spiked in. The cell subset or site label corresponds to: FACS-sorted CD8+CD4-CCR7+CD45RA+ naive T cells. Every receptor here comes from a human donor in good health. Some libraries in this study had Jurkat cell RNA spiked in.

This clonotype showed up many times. CDR3 sequence: CASSSVAGSSTQYF. CDR3 nucleotides: TGTGCCAGCAGCTCCGTAGCTGGTTCGAGTACGCAGTATTTT. The chain is built from TRBV7-2 and TRBJ2-3; D is undetermined. There are 14 residues in the CDR3. Germline V lookup: CDR1 SGHTA, CDR2 FQGNSA. V shed 4 bases and J shed 8 bases, with 16 bases lying between them.

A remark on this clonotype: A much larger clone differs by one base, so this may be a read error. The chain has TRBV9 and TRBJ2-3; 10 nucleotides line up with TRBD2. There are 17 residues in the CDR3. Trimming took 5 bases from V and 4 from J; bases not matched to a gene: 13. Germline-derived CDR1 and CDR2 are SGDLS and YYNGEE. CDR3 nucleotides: TGTGCCAGCAGGGGGACTAGCGAGGTGAGAAGCTCAGATACGCAGTATTTT. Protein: CASRGTSEVRSSDTQYF.

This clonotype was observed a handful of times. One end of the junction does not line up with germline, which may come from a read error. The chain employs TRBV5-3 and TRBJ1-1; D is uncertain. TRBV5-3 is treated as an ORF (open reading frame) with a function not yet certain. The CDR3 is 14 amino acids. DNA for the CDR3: TGTGCCAGCAGCTTTTCCAACCCGAACACTGAAGCTCGCTTT. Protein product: CASSFSNPNTEARF.

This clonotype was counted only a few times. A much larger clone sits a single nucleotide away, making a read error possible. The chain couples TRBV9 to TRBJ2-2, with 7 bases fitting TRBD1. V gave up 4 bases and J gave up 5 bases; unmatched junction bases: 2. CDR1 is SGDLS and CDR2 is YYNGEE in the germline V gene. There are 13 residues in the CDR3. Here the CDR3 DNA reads TGTGCCAGCAGCTCACAGGGGACCGGGGAGCTGTTTTTT. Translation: CASSSQGTGELFF.

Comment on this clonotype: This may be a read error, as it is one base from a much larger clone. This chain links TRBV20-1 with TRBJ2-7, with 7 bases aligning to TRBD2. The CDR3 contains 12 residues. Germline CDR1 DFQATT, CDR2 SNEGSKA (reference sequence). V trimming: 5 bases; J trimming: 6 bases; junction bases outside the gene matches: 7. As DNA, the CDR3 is TGCAGTGCTGCGGGGGAACTTGGCGAGCAGTACTTC. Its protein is CSAAGELGEQYF.

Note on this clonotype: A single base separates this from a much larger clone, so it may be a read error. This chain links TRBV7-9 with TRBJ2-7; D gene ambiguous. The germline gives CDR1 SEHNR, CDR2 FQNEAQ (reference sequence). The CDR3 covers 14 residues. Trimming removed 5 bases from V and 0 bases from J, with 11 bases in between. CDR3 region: CASSPTVPSYEQYF. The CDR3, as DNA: TGTGCCAGCAGCCCAACAGTTCCCTCCTACGAGCAGTACTTC. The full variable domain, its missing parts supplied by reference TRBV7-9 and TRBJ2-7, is DTGVSQNPRHKITKRGQNVTFRCDPISEHNRLYWYRQTLGQGPEFLTYFQNEAQLEKSRLLSDRFSAERPKGSFSTLEIQRTEQGDSAMYLCASSPTVPSYEQYFGPGTRLTVT.

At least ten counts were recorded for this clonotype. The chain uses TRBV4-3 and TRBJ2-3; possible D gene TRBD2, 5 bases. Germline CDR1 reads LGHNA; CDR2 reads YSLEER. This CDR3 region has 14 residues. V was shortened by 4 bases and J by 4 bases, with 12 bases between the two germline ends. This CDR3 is CASSPALRADTQYF. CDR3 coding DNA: TGCGCCAGCAGCCCCGCCCTGAGGGCAGATACGCAGTATTTT.

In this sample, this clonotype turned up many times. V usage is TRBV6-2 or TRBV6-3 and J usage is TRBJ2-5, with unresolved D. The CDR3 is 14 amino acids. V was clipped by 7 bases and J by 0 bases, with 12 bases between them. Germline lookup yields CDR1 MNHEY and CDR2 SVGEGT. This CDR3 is CASKPGRYQETQYF. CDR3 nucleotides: TGTGCCAGCAAACCCGGGCGGTACCAAGAGACCCAGTACTTC.

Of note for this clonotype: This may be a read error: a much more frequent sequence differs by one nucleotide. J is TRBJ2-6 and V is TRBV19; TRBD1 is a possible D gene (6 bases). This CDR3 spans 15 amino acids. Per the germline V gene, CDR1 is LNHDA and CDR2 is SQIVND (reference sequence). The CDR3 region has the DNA TGTGCCAGTAGTGCCGCAGGGGTTGGGGCCAGCGTCCTGACTTTC. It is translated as CASSAAGVGASVLTF.

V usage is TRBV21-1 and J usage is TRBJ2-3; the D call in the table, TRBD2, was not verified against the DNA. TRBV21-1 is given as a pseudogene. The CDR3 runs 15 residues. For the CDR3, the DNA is TGTGCCAGCAGCGACCCGGGACTAACAACAGATACGCAGTATTTT. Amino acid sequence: CASSDPGLTTDTQYF.

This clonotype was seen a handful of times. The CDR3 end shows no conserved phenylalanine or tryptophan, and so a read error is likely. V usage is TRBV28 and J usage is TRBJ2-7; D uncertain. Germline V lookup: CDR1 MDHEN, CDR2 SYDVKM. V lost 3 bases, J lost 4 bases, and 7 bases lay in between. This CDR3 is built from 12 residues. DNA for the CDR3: TGTGCCAGCAGTTTCCCCGGATACGAGCAGTACCTC. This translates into CASSFPGYEQYL.

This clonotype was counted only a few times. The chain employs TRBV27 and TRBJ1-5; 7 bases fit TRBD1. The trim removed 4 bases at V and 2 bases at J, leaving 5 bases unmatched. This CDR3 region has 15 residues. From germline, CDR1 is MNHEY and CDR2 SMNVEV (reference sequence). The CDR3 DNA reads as TGTGCCAGCAGTTATACCGGACAGGGCAATCAGCCCCAGCATTTT. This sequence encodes CASSYTGQGNQPQHF.

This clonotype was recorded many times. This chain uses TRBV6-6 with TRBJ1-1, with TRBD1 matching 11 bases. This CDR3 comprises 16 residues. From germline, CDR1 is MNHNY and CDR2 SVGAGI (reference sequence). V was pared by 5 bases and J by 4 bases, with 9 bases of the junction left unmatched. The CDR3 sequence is CASSGLGQGATTEAFF. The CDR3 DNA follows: TGTGCCAGCAGTGGCCTCGGACAGGGGGCGACCACTGAAGCTTTCTTT.

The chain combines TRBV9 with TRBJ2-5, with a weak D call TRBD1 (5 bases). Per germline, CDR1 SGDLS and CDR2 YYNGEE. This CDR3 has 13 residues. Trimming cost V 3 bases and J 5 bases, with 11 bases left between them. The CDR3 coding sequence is TGTGCCAGCAGCGGTCAGGGTTGGGAGACCCAGTACTTC. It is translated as CASSGQGWETQYF.

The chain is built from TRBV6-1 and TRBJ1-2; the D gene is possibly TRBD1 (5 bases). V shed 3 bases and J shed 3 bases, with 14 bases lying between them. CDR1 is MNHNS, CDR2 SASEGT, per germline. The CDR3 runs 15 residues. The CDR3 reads CASSDARDGYYGYTF. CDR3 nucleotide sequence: TGTGCCAGCAGTGATGCCCGGGACGGATACTATGGCTACACCTTC.

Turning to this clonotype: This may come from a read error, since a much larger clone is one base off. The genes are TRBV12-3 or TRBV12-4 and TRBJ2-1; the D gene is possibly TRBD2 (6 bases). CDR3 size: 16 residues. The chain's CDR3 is CASSSPGPAGYNEQSF. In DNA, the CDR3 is TGTGCCAGCAGTTCTCCGGGGCCCGCGGGGTACAATGAGCAGTCCTTC.

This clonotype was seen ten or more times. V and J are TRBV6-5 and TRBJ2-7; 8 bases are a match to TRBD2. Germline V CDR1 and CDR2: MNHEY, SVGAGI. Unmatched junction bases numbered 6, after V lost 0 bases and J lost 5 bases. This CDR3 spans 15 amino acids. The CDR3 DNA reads TGTGCCAGCAGTTACTCGGGCGGGAGGAGCGACGAGCAGTACTTC. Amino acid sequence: CASSYSGGRSDEQYF.

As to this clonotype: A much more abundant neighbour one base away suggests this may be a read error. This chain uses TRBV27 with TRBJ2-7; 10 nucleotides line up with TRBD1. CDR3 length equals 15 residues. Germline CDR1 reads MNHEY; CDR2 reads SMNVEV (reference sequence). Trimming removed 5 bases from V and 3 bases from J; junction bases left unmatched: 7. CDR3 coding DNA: TGTGCCAGCAGTCCCGACGGACAGGGGGGCTACGAGCAGTACTTC. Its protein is CASSPDGQGGYEQYF.

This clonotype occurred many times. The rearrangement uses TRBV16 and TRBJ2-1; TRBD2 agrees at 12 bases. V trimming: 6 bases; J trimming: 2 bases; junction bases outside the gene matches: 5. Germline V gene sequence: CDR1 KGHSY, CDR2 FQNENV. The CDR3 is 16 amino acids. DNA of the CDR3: TGTGCCAGCAGTGCAGGACTAGCGGGGACCTACAATGAGCAGTTCTTC. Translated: CASSAGLAGTYNEQFF.

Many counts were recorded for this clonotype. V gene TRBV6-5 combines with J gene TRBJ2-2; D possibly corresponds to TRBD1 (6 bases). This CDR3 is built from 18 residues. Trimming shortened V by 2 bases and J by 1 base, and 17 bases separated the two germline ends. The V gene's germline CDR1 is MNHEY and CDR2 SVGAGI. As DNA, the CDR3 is TGTGCCAGCAGTTACCAACAGGGTATAGTAATGAACACCGGGGAGCTGTTTTTT. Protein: CASSYQQGIVMNTGELFF.

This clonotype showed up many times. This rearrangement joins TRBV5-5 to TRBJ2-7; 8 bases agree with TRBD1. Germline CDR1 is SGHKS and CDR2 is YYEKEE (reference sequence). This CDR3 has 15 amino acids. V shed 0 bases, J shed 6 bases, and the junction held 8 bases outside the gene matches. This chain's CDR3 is CASSLDLPTGVEQYF. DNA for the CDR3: TGTGCCAGCAGCTTGGATTTGCCGACAGGGGTCGAGCAGTACTTC. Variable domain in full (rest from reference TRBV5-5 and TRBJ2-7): DAGVTQSPTHLIKTRGQQVTLRCSPISGHKSVSWYQQVLGQGPQFIFQYYEKEERGRGNFPDRFSARQFPNYSSELNVNALLLGDSALYLCASSLDLPTGVEQYFGPGTRLTVT.

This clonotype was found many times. DNA of the CDR3: TGTGCCAGTTCAAGGGGCATATACTACGAGCAGTACTTC. Translated: CASSRGIYYEQYF. This chain uses TRBV19 with TRBJ2-7, with a weak D call TRBD1 (5 bases). In germline, CDR1 is LNHDA, CDR2 SQIVND (reference sequence). The V end was cut by 8 bases, the J end by 3 bases, with 14 bases between. The CDR3 is 13 residues long.

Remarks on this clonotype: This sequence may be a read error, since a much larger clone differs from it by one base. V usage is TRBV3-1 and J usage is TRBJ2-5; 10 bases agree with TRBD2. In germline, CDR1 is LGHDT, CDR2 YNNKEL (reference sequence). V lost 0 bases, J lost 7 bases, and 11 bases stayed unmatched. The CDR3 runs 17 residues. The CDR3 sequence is CASSQDRSSGSRATQYF. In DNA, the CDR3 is TGTGCCAGCAGCCAAGATAGGTCTAGCGGGAGCCGGGCGACCCAGTACTTC.

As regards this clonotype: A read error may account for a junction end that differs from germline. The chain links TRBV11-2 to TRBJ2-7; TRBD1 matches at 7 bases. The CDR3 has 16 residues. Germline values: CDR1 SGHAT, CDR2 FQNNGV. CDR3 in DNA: TGTGCCAGCAGCTCCGCAGGGGGATTAAAACCCTACGTGCAGTACTTC. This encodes CASSSAGGLKPYVQYF.

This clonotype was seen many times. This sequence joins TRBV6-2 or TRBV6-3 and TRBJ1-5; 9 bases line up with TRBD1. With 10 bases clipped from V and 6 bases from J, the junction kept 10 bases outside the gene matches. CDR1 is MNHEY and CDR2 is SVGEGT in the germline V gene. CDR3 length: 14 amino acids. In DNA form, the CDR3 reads TGTGCCACCACCGGGACAGGGTTAGGTCAGCCCCAGCATTTT. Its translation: CATTGTGLGQPQHF.

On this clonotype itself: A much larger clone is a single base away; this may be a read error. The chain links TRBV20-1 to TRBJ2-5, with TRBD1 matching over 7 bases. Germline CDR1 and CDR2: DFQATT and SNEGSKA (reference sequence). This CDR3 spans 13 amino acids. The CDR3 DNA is TGCGGTGCTAGAGGACAGGTACAAGAGACCCAGTACTTC. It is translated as CGARGQVQETQYF.

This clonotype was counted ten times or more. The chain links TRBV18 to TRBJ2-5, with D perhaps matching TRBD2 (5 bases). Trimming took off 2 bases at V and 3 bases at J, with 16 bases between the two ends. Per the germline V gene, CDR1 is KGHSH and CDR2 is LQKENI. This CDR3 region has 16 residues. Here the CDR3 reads CASSPIDYALKETQYF. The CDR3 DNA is TGTGCCAGCTCACCAATAGACTACGCCCTCAAAGAGACCCAGTACTTC.

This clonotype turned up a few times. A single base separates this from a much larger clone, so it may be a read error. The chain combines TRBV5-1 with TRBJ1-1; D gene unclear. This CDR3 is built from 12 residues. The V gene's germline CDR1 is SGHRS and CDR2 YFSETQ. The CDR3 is CVSSLEGTEAFF. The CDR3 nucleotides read TGCGTCAGCAGCTTGGAAGGGACTGAAGCTTTCTTT.

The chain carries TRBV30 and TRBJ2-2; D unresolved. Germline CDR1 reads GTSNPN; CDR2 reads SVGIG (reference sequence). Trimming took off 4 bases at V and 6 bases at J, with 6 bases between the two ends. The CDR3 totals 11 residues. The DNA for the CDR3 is TGTGCCTGGAAGTGGTCCGGGGAGCTGTTTTTT. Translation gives CAWKWSGELFF.